A single sample gave rise to the 22 T cell receptor beta chains below, sequenced in a study of cytomegalovirus exposure and HLA in healthy donors. Use of 60 Vbeta and 13 Jbeta primers characterized the PCR. Repertoires were generated with immunoSEQ multiplex PCR, while TCRdb's copy carries only in-frame clones and drops some. The sample includes over 150,000 clones, roughly 74% seen only once; the top ten take more than 4%. The sequenced sample was PBMCs. The receptors here all came from a male donor in good health and CMV-seronegative.

This clone occurred a few times. The J gene is TRBJ2-5, the V gene TRBV5-4, with TRBD2 matching 10 bases. J lost 5 bases, V lost 0 bases, and 13 bases had no gene match. CDR3 length: 18 residues. The germline CDR1 and CDR2 sequences are SGHNT and YYREEE (reference sequence). The CDR3 bases are TGTGCCAGCAGCTTGGCCCAATGGGCTAGCGGGGGATATGAGACCCAGTACTTC. It yields the protein CASSLAQWASGGYETQYF.

This clone was counted only a few times. This sequence joins TRBV2 and TRBJ1-6; D is unclear. CDR3 length equals 14 residues. Trimming left V 7 bases short and J 3 bases short, with 10 bases between. CDR1 SNHLY and CDR2 FYNNEI come from the germline V gene. The CDR3 is CASMINSYNSPLHF. DNA for the CDR3: TGTGCCAGCATGATAAACAGCTATAATTCACCCCTCCACTTT. Full variable domain (missing parts from reference TRBV2 and TRBJ1-6): EPEVTQTPSHQVTQMGQEVILRCVPISNHLYFYWYRQILGQKVEFLVSFYNNEISEKSEIFDDQFSVERPDGSNFTLKIRSTKLEDSAMYFCASMINSYNSPLHFGNGTRLTVT.

V is TRBV5-6 and J is TRBJ2-3; possibly TRBD1 for D (6 bases). CDR1 and CDR2 (germline): SGHDT, YYEEEE. V shed 6 bases and J shed 2 bases, with 13 bases lying between them. The CDR3 is made up of 14 amino acids. Written as DNA, the CDR3 is TGTGCCAGCAACCGACAGGACAACACAGATACGCAGTATTTT. Amino acids: CASNRQDNTDTQYF.

This clone was recorded once. This chain joins TRBV7-9 and TRBJ2-3, with D maybe TRBD2 (5 bases). This CDR3 contains 14 residues. Per the germline V gene, CDR1 is SEHNR and CDR2 is FQNEAQ (reference sequence). Deletions cut 1 base from V and 6 bases from J, with 11 bases between. For the CDR3, the DNA is TGTGCCAGCAGCTTAGGCGGTTCGGGGGATACGCAGTATTTT. Translating it yields CASSLGGSGDTQYF. The variable domain in full, completed from reference TRBV7-9 and TRBJ2-3, reads DTGVSQNPRHKITKRGQNVTFRCDPISEHNRLYWYRQTLGQGPEFLTYFQNEAQLEKSRLLSDRFSAERPKGSFSTLEIQRTEQGDSAMYLCASSLGGSGDTQYFGPGTRLTVL.

The chain joins TRBV9 to TRBJ2-7, with 8 positions matching TRBD1. Germline V CDR1 and CDR2: SGDLS, YYNGEE. V shed 2 bases, J shed 2 bases, and the junction held 6 bases outside the gene matches. This CDR3 region has 15 residues. The CDR3 region has the DNA TGTGCCAGCAGCGTGACCGGGACAGGTACCTACGAGCAGTACTTC. Protein: CASSVTGTGTYEQYF.

V and J are TRBV27 and TRBJ2-7; 10 nucleotides align to TRBD2. V was clipped by 6 bases and J by 9 bases; unmatched bases: 23. This CDR3 is built from 18 residues. Looked up from germline, CDR1 is MNHEY and CDR2 is SMNVEV (reference sequence). In DNA form, the CDR3 reads TGTGCCAGCAGCCCCTATGGATTCGGTCGAGCGGGAGGGGGTCGGCAGTACTTC. Translated, it gives CASSPYGFGRAGGGRQYF.

The chain employs TRBV10-3 and TRBJ2-5; 10 bases are a match to TRBD1. J gave up 3 bases and V 8 bases, and 12 bases lay outside the gene matches. Per germline, CDR1 ENHRY and CDR2 SYGVKD. This CDR3 comprises 16 residues. CDR3: CAIQRAAGTGEETQYF. CDR3 nucleotides: TGTGCCATCCAGAGAGCTGCCGGGACAGGGGAAGAGACCCAGTACTTC.

This chain connects TRBV6-5 to TRBJ1-1; 8 bases are shared with TRBD1. Germline V CDR1 and CDR2: MNHEY, SVGAGI. J was trimmed by 4 bases and V by 5 bases; bases with no gene match: 3. The CDR3 totals 13 residues. CDR3 in DNA: TGTGCCAGCAGTCCCACAGGGGGCACTGAAGCTTTCTTT. As protein: CASSPTGGTEAFF.

This chain joins TRBV7-9 and TRBJ2-7; TRBD1 agrees at 10 bases. V lost 4 bases to trimming and J lost 3 bases; unmatched junction nucleotides: 6. From germline, CDR1 is SEHNR and CDR2 FQNEAQ (reference sequence). CDR3 length equals 15 residues. The CDR3 region has the DNA TGTGCCAGCAGCTCGCCGGGACAGGGGCGCTACGAGCAGTACTTC. This sequence encodes CASSSPGQGRYEQYF.

The chain has TRBV29-1 and TRBJ2-1; D is unresolved. Trimming took off 5 bases at V and 5 bases at J, with 13 bases between the two ends. Germline loops: CDR1 SQVTM, CDR2 ANQGSEA. The CDR3 runs to 13 residues. CDR3 amino acids: CSVRPGPDNEQFF. CDR3 DNA: TGCAGCGTTCGCCCAGGCCCCGACAATGAGCAGTTCTTC.

In its sample, this clone was seen once. This sequence joins TRBV9 and TRBJ2-3; no clear D gene. Trimming pared 1 base from V and 4 bases from J, leaving 10 bases between. Germline V gene lookup returns CDR1 SGDLS and CDR2 YYNGEE. The CDR3 runs 14 residues. The CDR3 bases are TGTGCCAGCAGCGTAAATAGACTTCCAGATACGCAGTATTTT. Translation: CASSVNRLPDTQYF.

This clone was detected once. The V and J genes are TRBV5-1 and TRBJ2-1, with D maybe TRBD2 (6 bases). Germline CDR1 SGHRS, CDR2 YFSETQ. CDR3 size: 14 residues. V lost 5 bases and J lost 4, with 13 bases in between. This CDR3 is CASSGGSGYNEQFF. CDR3 DNA sequence: TGCGCCAGCAGTGGAGGGTCTGGGTACAATGAGCAGTTCTTC.

This clone came up a few times. V usage is TRBV4-1 and J usage is TRBJ1-5; D is unclear. Trimming took off 2 bases at V and 4 bases at J, with 12 bases between the two ends. The CDR3 contains 15 residues. Germline CDR1 and CDR2: MGHRA and YSYEKL. This CDR3 reads CASSQMYSVNQPQHF. As DNA, the CDR3 is TGCGCCAGCAGCCAAATGTATAGCGTTAATCAGCCCCAGCATTTT.

In its sample, this clone was seen once. The CDR3 spells CASSDSAVFGGNSPLHF. The CDR3 bases are TGTGCCAGTAGTGACTCTGCTGTATTCGGAGGCAATTCACCCCTCCACTTT. The chain is built from TRBV19 and TRBJ1-6; D is unclear. The V and J ends lost 5 bases and 7 bases respectively, with 21 bases between them. The V gene's germline CDR1 is LNHDA and CDR2 SQIVND (reference sequence). CDR3 length: 17 amino acids.

The chain carries TRBV5-4 and TRBJ2-5; D possibly corresponds to TRBD2 (5 bases). V was cut by 5 bases and J by 1 base, with 12 bases left in between. This CDR3 is 14 amino acids long. Germline CDR1 and CDR2: SGHNT and YYREEE (reference sequence). DNA of the CDR3: TGTGCCAGCAGTTTTGACTACGCCCAAGAGACCCAGTACTTC. Its translation is CASSFDYAQETQYF.

The rearrangement uses TRBV7-9 and TRBJ2-1; D unresolved. The CDR3 covers 12 residues. V lost 0 bases to trimming and J lost 6 bases, with 3 bases between them. Germline-derived CDR1 and CDR2 are SEHNR and FQNEAQ (reference sequence). CDR3 coding DNA: TGTGCCAGCAGCTTAGCCAGCAATGAGCAGTTCTTC. Translating it yields CASSLASNEQFF.

The rearrangement joins TRBV7-9 to TRBJ1-1, with 7 positions matching TRBD1. The germline V gene encodes CDR1 SEHNR and CDR2 FQNEAQ (reference sequence). V dropped 6 bases and J dropped 0; count of bases not matched to a gene: 10. The CDR3 runs 16 residues. This CDR3 is CASRPSGTVMNTEAFF. CDR3 nucleotide sequence: TGTGCCAGCAGGCCTTCCGGGACAGTTATGAACACTGAAGCTTTCTTT.

The chain has TRBV11-2 and TRBJ1-1; D remains unclear. With 0 bases removed from V and 6 bases from J, the gap between germline ends came to 8 bases. This CDR3 is built from 13 residues. The germline V gene encodes CDR1 SGHAT and CDR2 FQNNGV. In DNA form, the CDR3 reads TGTGCCAGCAGCTTAGAAGGGAGGGCTGAAGCTTTCTTT. This encodes CASSLEGRAEAFF.

A few counts support this clone. V and J are TRBV5-1 and TRBJ2-1, with 10 nucleotides matching TRBD1. This CDR3 has 15 residues. Trimming at V came to 4 bases and at J to 8 bases, leaving 9 bases not matched to a gene. Germline lookup yields CDR1 SGHRS and CDR2 YFSETQ. Here the CDR3 DNA reads TGCGCCAGCAGCATTTGGACAGGGGGATTCGATGAGCAGTTCTTC. Translating gives CASSIWTGGFDEQFF.

The chain recombines TRBV6-1 with TRBJ1-2; 9 bases agree with TRBD1. After removal of 3 bases from V and 5 bases from J, the junction contained 7 bases not matched to a gene. The germline V gene has CDR1 MNHNS and CDR2 SASEGT. The CDR3 runs 15 residues. The CDR3 reads CASSEGTGGGYGYTF. As DNA, the CDR3 is TGTGCCAGCAGTGAGGGAACAGGGGGCGGTTATGGCTACACCTTC.

This chain links TRBV19 with TRBJ1-6, with a possible D match to TRBD1 (6 bases). The V end lost 10 bases, the J end lost 8 bases, and 15 bases lay between the germline ends. CDR1 and CDR2 (germline): LNHDA, SQIVND (reference sequence). The CDR3 is made up of 13 amino acids. CDR3 sequence (DNA): TGTGCCACCTCATGGACAGAAGATTCACCCCTCCACTTT. Protein: CATSWTEDSPLHF.

About this clone itself: Other DNA sequences from this sample encode an identical CDR3 as well. The chain recombines TRBV5-1 with TRBJ1-6; possibly TRBD1 for D (6 bases). The V end lost 3 bases, the J end lost 7 bases, and 8 bases lay between the germline ends. This CDR3 region has 13 residues. CDR1 is SGHRS and CDR2 is YFSETQ in the germline V gene. CDR3 region: CASSWDNNSPLHF. The CDR3 DNA sequence: TGCGCCAGCAGCTGGGACAACAATTCACCCCTCCACTTT.